A selection of T cell receptor beta chains follows, all from one sample in a study of T-cell memory formation after mild COVID-19. In TCRdb, the 5' RACE reads were re-called with MiXCR into one record per CDR3 protein. Counted here are about 110,000 distinct CDR3 sequences, about 15% occurring once; the ten biggest clones make up roughly 31%. The material sequenced was PBMCs or a T cell subset sorted from them (not recorded which). The origin of the receptors is an adult woman who had mild COVID-19 (a few samples of this study predate the infection). Cell type and time point are not known. Each CDR3 is given with its conserved first and last residue. The order of the fields is V gene, J gene, D gene, clone size, CDR3 DNA, CDR3 protein. The D gene is left open where the match is weak. Clone sizes are given selectively: once, few, many, or a class where the clone is expanded.

>TRBV12-3/TRBV12-4|TRBJ2-3|.|.
TGTGCCAGCAGTTTCGAACCATATCGAGCAGATACGCAGTATTTT
CASSFEPYRADTQYF
>TRBV25-1|TRBJ1-5|.|few
TGTGCCAGCAGTGAGGGACACCTTAGCAATCAGCCCCAGCATTTT
CASSEGHLSNQPQHF
>TRBV4-3|TRBJ2-3|TRBD2|.
TGCGCCAGCAGCCATCGACTAGCGGATCTTCGGGATACGCAGTATTTT
CASSHRLADLRDTQYF
>TRBV12-3/TRBV12-4|TRBJ2-3|TRBD1|.
TGTGCCAGCAGTTTAATAGGGGGAGACAGGGCTTTACGCACAGATACGCAGTATTTT
CASSLIGGDRALRTDTQYF
>TRBV6-5|TRBJ2-7|.|.
TGTGCCAGCAGTTACTGGCCCCAGGGGACCTACGAGCAGTACTTC
CASSYWPQGTYEQYF
>TRBV5-4|TRBJ2-7|.|.
TGTGCCAGCAGCCCCCTAGGGGGAAGGCTCGACTACGAGCAGTACTTC
CASSPLGGRLDYEQYF
>TRBV2|TRBJ2-5|.|.
TGTGCCAGCAGTCCCGGTCTGGGGGCCGATCAAGAGACCCAGTACTTC
CASSPGLGADQETQYF
>TRBV12-5|TRBJ2-1|.|many
TGTGCTAGTGGTTTCCCCGGGACTGAGCAGTTCTTC
CASGFPGTEQFF
>TRBV11-2|TRBJ1-4|.|.
TGTGCCAGCAGCTCTATCTCCGGGACGGTAAATGAAAAACTGTTTTTT
CASSSISGTVNEKLFF
>TRBV11-2|TRBJ2-6|.|.
TGTGCCAGCAGCTTAGAATGGAGTTCTGGGGCCAACGTCCTGACTTTC
CASSLEWSSGANVLTF
>TRBV27|TRBJ2-7|.|many
TGTGCCAGCAGTTTATCGGGACGATACGAGCAGTACTTC
CASSLSGRYEQYF
>TRBV18|TRBJ2-3|TRBD1|few
TGTGCCAGCTCACCACCGGGACAGGGTTTCACAGATACGCAGTATTTT
CASSPPGQGFTDTQYF
>TRBV2|TRBJ1-4|.|few
TGTGCCAGCAATTACCCCGGTCGGGCTGAAAAACTGTTTTTT
CASNYPGRAEKLFF
>TRBV5-1|TRBJ2-4|.|few
TGCGCCAGCAGCCCCTGGGCAGGGCCAGAAAACATTCAGTACTTC
CASSPWAGPENIQYF
>TRBV7-8|TRBJ2-7|TRBD1|.
TGTGCCAGCAGCTCCCGGACAGGGACCTACGAGCAGTACTTC
CASSSRTGTYEQYF
>TRBV28|TRBJ2-7|TRBD2|few
TGTGCCAGCACTACAACCGGGACTACTCGCTACGAGCAGTACTTC
CASTTTGTTRYEQYF
>TRBV5-6|TRBJ1-1|.|.
TGTGCCAGCACCGCACAGGGAAACACTGAAGCTTTCTTT
CASTAQGNTEAFF
>TRBV15|TRBJ2-2|.|few
TGTGCCACCAGCAGAGATTCGGCCGGGGAGCTGTTTTTT
CATSRDSAGELFF
>TRBV3-1|TRBJ2-2|.|.
TGTGCCAGCAGACCGGAGCTGAACACCGGGGAGCTGTTTTTT
CASRPELNTGELFF
>TRBV10-3|TRBJ1-3|TRBD1|few
TGTGCCATCAGTGTCGGGGACAGCTCTGGAAACACCATATATTTT
CAISVGDSSGNTIYF
>TRBV7-9|TRBJ2-5|.|few
TGTGCCAGCAGCTTAGACAGCCTCCAAGAGACCCAGTACTTC
CASSLDSLQETQYF
>TRBV24-1|TRBJ1-5|.|.
TGTGCCACCAGTGAAGACAACTATCAGCCCCAGCATTTT
CATSEDNYQPQHF
>TRBV27|TRBJ1-2|TRBD1|.
TGTGCCAGTGCCCTGGACAGGGAAGCCTTTGGCTACACCTTC
CASALDREAFGYTF
>TRBV12-3/TRBV12-4|TRBJ2-7|.|many
TGTGCCAGCAGCGGCACAGGGAACGAGCAGTACTTC
CASSGTGNEQYF
>TRBV20-1|TRBJ2-5|.|.
TGCAGTGCTAGAAGGGAGATCCAAGAGACCCAGTACTTC
CSARREIQETQYF
>TRBV12-3/TRBV12-4|TRBJ1-4|.|.
TGTGCCAGCAGTCCTAGAGGGGGGCCTAATGAAAAACTGTTTTTT
CASSPRGGPNEKLFF
>TRBV5-1|TRBJ1-3|.|few
TGCGCCAGCAGCCGCTCGAGAAACACCATATATTTT
CASSRSRNTIYF
>TRBV7-8|TRBJ2-2|.|.
TGTGCCAGCAGTGATAGGGCCGGGGAGCTGTTTTTT
CASSDRAGELFF
>TRBV30|TRBJ2-1|.|.
TGTGCCTGGAGTGTTGGCGGGCCCGGGAATGAGCAGTTCTTC
CAWSVGGPGNEQFF
>TRBV7-7|TRBJ2-3|.|.
TGTGCCAGCAGCCCCGGCCGGGGCTACACAGATACGCAGTATTTT
CASSPGRGYTDTQYF
>TRBV4-1|TRBJ2-2|TRBD2|.
TGCGCCAGCAGCAACCTAGCGGGGGTCAACACCGGGGAGCTGTTTTTT
CASSNLAGVNTGELFF
>TRBV6-5|TRBJ1-1|TRBD1|few
TGTGCCAGCAGTGACGGGACAGACGAAGCTTTCTTT
CASSDGTDEAFF
>TRBV12-3/TRBV12-4|TRBJ1-5|.|many
TGTGCCAGCAGCGCGGGGAGCAATCAGCCCCAGCATTTT
CASSAGSNQPQHF
>TRBV19|TRBJ2-5|TRBD2|.
TGTGCCAGTAGTGCTAGCGGGGGGGCACAAGAGACCCAGTACTTC
CASSASGGAQETQYF
>TRBV29-1|TRBJ1-1|TRBD1|many
TGCAGCACCAAGGGTACAGGGGGCGCGGCTGAAGCTTTCTTT
CSTKGTGGAAEAFF
>TRBV13|TRBJ2-3|TRBD2|few
TGTGCCAGCAAACTAGCGGGATGGTCAGATACGCAGTATTTT
CASKLAGWSDTQYF
>TRBV3-1|TRBJ2-1|.|few
TGTGCCAGCAGCCCGTCAACCACTAGTTGGGAAGGTGGTGAGCAGTTCTTC
CASSPSTTSWEGGEQFF
>TRBV3-1|TRBJ1-2|.|.
TGTGCCAGCAGCCAAGGACGAAGCTCGCGGGGAGCTAACTATGGCTACACCTTC
CASSQGRSSRGANYGYTF
>TRBV4-1|TRBJ2-7|TRBD1|few
TGCGCCAGCAGCCATTACCGGGACAGGGTGATCGAGCAGTACTTC
CASSHYRDRVIEQYF
>TRBV20-1|TRBJ1-5|.|few
TGCAGTGCTAGGGACAGACGCAATCAGCCCCAGCATTTT
CSARDRRNQPQHF
>TRBV7-9|TRBJ2-3|TRBD1|many
TGTGCCAGCAGCATCGACAGGGGGAGAAATACGCAGTATTTT
CASSIDRGRNTQYF
>TRBV4-3|TRBJ2-7|TRBD2|few
TGCGCCAGCAGCCATACCCGGGCGGGAGGCTTTTCCTACGAGCAGTACTTC
CASSHTRAGGFSYEQYF
>TRBV12-3/TRBV12-4|TRBJ2-7|.|few
TGTGCCAGCAGTTCCGGGACCCAGGAGCAGTACTTC
CASSSGTQEQYF
>TRBV20-1|TRBJ2-7|.|few
TGCAGTGCGACCACTAGCAGTACCTACGAGCAGTACTTC
CSATTSSTYEQYF
>TRBV4-3|TRBJ2-2|TRBD2|few
TGCGCCAGCAGCCAAAGTTTCAAGCGGGAGGTGCTCGACACCGGGGAGCTGTTTTTT
CASSQSFKREVLDTGELFF
>TRBV4-3|TRBJ2-2|TRBD2|.
TGCGCCAGCAGCCAAGGATTAGCGGGAGGGAACGGGGAGCTGTTTTTT
CASSQGLAGGNGELFF
>TRBV4-1|TRBJ2-7|.|.
TGCGCCAGCAGCCAAGGTACACCTTCTTCCTACGAGCAGTACTTC
CASSQGTPSSYEQYF
>TRBV6-5|TRBJ1-2|.|many
TGTGCCAGCAGTTTTTCCGGGGACGCAAGCGGCTACACCTTC
CASSFSGDASGYTF
>TRBV30|TRBJ2-2|TRBD2|few
TGTGCTGCACTAGCGACTCTCGCGAACACCGGGGAGCTGTTTTTT
CAALATLANTGELFF
>TRBV11-1|TRBJ2-7|TRBD2|few
TGTGCCAGCAGCTTAGTAGCGGGAGGTAACTCGTACGAGCAGTACTTC
CASSLVAGGNSYEQYF
>TRBV4-3|TRBJ2-2|TRBD2|.
TGCGCCAGCAGCCAAGAAGGGTATAGCGGGTTAAACACCGGGGAGCTGTTTTTT
CASSQEGYSGLNTGELFF
>TRBV27|TRBJ2-7|TRBD2|few
TGTGCCAGCAGTTTATCCGGGACTAGCGGCGACGAGCAGTACTTC
CASSLSGTSGDEQYF
>TRBV20-1|TRBJ2-3|.|.
TGCAGTGCTAGAGATCACAGCCTCAGCACAGATACGCAGTATTTT
CSARDHSLSTDTQYF
>TRBV9|TRBJ2-7|.|few
TGTGCCAGCAGCCCTGAGGGGTCGATCGAGCAGTACTTC
CASSPEGSIEQYF
>TRBV6-6|TRBJ2-1|.|many
TGTGCCAGCAGCCCACACCTGGAGGGACAGAACTACAATGAGCAGTTCTTC
CASSPHLEGQNYNEQFF
>TRBV9|TRBJ1-2|TRBD1|few
TGTGCCAGCAGCGTAGGAGACAGGGGGGTTTATGGCTACACCTTC
CASSVGDRGVYGYTF